This T cell receptor beta chain was documented in a study of blood T cell repertoires in COVID-19. Study as a whole: In each case, the material was cDNA or gDNA derived from T cells, B-cell-depleted T cells, or PBMCs.

Profiled with immunoSEQ multiplex PCR; TCRdb holds only in-frame clones, not every one. Here the sample spans over 450,000 clones, 89% being singletons. Recruited during active infection, patients (from Seattle) were subsequently followed longitudinally. CDR1 is SNHLY and CDR2 is FYNNEI in the germline V gene. The V end lost 4 bases, the J end lost 6 bases, and 15 bases lay between the germline ends. CDR3 size: 14 residues. The receptor's source is a young man with COVID-19, enrolled during active disease. This chain connects TRBV2 to TRBJ1-2; D ambiguous. The sample comprised peripheral blood. DNA of the CDR3: TGTGCCAGCAGTGTTGGTACTATGCCTCATGGCTACACCTTC. Translation: CASSVGTMPHGYTF.